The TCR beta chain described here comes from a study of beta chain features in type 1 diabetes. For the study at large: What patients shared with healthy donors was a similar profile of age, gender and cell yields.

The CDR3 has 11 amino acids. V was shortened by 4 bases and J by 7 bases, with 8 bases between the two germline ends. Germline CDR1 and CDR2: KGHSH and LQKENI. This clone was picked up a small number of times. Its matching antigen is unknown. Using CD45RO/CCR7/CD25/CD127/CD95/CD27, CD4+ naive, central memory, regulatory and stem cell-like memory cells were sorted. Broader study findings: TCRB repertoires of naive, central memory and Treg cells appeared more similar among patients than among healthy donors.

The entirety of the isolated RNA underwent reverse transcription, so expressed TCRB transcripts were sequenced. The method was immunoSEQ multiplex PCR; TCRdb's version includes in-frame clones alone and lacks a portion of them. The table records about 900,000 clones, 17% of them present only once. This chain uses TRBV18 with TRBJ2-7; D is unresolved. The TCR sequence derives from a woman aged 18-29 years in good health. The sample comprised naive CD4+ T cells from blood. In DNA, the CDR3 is TGTGCCAGCTCACTACATGGTGAGCAGTACTTC. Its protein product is CASSLHGEQYF.